This T cell receptor beta chain was recorded in a study of blood T cell repertoires in COVID-19. Study at large: Acute and convalescent COVID-19 specimens originated in the United States, Italy and Spain. In each case, the material was cDNA or gDNA derived from T cells, B-cell-depleted T cells, or PBMCs.

In the study's own analysis: Using reference gene primer amplification, nucleated cell counts were estimated. Here immunoSEQ multiplex PCR was the method, and the copy in TCRdb shows in-frame clones only, minus some. V and J calls and clone size are copied from that table; D and trimming were computed from the DNA. The sample has about 260,000 clones, roughly nine tenths seen once. Germline values: CDR1 SGHAT, CDR2 FQDESV (reference sequence). This CDR3 is built from 14 residues. V lost 7 bases and J lost 3; bases outside the gene matches: 8. J is TRBJ1-1 and V is TRBV11-1; TRBD1 aligns across 7 bases. The sample comprised peripheral blood. The TCR sequence derives from a man between 60 and 75 years old who had recovered from COVID-19. The CDR3, as DNA: TGTGCCAGCACTCAAGGGGGCTGGGACACTGAAGCTTTCTTT. Encoded protein: CASTQGGWDTEAFF.